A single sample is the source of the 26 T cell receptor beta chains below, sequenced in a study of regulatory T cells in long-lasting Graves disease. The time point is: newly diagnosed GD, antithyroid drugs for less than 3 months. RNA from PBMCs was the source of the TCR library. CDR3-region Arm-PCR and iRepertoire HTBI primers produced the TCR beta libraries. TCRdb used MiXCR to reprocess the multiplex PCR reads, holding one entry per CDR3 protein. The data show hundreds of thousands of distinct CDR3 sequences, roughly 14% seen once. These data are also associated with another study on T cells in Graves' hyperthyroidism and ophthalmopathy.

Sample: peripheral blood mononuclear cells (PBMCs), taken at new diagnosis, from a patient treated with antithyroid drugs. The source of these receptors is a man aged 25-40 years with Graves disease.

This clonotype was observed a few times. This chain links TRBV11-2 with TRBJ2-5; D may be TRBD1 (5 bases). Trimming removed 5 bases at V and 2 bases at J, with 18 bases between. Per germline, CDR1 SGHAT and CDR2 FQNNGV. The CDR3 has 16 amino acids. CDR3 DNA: TGTGCCAGCAGCCTCCCCCAGGGTCGAAGACAAGAGACCCAGTACTTC. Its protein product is CASSLPQGRRQETQYF. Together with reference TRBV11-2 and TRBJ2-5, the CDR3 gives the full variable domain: EAGVAQSPRYKIIEKRQSVAFWCNPISGHATLYWYQQILGQGPKLLIQFQNNGVVDDSQLPKDRFSAERLKGVDSTLKIQPAKLEDSAVYLCASSLPQGRRQETQYFGPGTRLLVL.

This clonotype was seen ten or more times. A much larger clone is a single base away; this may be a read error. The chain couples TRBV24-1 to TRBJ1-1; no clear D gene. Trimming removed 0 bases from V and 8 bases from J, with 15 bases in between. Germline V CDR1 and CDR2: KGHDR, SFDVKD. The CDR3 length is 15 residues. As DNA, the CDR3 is TGTGCCACCAGTGATTTGAAGAGCGGGAACTACGAAGCTTTCTTT. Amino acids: CATSDLKSGNYEAFF.

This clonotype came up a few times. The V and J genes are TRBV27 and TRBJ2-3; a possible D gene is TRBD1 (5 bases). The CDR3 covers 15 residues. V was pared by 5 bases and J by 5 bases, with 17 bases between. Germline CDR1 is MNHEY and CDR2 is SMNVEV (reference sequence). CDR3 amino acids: CASSPQGALGDTQYF. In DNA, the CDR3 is TGTGCCAGCAGTCCTCAGGGTGCCCTAGGAGATACGCAGTATTTT.

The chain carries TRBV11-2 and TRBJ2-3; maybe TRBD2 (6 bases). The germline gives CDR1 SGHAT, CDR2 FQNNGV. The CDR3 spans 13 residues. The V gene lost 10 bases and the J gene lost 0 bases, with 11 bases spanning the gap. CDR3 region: CATGESSTDTQYF. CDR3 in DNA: TGTGCCACGGGGGAGTCAAGCACAGATACGCAGTATTTT. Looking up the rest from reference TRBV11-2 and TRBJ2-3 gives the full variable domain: EAGVAQSPRYKIIEKRQSVAFWCNPISGHATLYWYQQILGQGPKLLIQFQNNGVVDDSQLPKDRFSAERLKGVDSTLKIQPAKLEDSAVYLCATGESSTDTQYFGPGTRLTVL.

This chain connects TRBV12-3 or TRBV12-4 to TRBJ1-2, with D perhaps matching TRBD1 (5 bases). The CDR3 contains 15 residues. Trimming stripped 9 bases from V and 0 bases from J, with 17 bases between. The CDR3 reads CARSVGGSTNYGYTF. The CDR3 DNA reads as TGTGCCAGAAGCGTGGGGGGGAGTACTAACTATGGCTACACCTTC.

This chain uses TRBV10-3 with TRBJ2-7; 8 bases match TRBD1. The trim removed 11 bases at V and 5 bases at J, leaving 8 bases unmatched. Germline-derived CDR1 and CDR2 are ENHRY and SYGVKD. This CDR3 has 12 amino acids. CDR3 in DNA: TGTGCCGTTAAGACAGGGGAGGACGAGCAGTACTTC. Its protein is CAVKTGEDEQYF.

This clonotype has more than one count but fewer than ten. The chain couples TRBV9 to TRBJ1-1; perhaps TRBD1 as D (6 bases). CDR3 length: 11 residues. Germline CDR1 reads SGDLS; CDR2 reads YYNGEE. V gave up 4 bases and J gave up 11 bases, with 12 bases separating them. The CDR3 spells CASSSRGGAFF. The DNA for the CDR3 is TGTGCCAGCAGCTCGAGAGGGGGGGCTTTCTTT.

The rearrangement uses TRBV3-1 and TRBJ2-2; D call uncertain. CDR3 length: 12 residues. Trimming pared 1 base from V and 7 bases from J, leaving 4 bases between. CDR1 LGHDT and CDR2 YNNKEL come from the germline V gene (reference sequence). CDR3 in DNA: TGTGCCAGCAGCCAAGTTGTCGGGGAGCTGTTTTTT. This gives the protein CASSQVVGELFF.

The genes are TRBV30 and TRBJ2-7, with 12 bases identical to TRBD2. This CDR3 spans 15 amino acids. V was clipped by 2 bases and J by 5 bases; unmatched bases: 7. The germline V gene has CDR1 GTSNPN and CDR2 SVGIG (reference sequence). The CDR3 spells CAWSPRLAGVHEQYF. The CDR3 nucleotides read TGTGCCTGGAGTCCCAGACTAGCGGGAGTCCACGAGCAGTACTTC.

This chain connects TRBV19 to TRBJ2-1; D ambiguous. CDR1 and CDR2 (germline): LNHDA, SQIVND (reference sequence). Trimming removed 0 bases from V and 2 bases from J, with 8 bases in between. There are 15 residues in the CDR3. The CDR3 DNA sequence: TGTGCCAGTAGTATAGAGGTACGCACCTACAATGAGCAGTTCTTC. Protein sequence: CASSIEVRTYNEQFF.

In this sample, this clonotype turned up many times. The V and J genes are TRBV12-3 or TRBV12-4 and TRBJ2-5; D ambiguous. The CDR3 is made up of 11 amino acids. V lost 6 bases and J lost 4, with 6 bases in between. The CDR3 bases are TGTGCCAGCAGCAGGACAGAGACCCAGTACTTC. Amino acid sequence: CASSRTETQYF.

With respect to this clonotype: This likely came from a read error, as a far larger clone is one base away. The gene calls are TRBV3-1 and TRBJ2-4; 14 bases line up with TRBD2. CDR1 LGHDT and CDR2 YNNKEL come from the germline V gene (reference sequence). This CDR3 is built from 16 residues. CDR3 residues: CASSPHGTSGSNEQSF. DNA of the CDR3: TGTGCCAGCAGCCCTCACGGGACTAGCGGGAGCAATGAGCAGTCCTTC.

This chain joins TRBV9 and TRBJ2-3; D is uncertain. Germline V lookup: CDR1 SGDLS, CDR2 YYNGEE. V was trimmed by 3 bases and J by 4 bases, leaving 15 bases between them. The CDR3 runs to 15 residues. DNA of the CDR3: TGTGCCAGCAGCGAGGTCCCTAGTCTATCAGATACGCAGTATTTT. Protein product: CASSEVPSLSDTQYF.

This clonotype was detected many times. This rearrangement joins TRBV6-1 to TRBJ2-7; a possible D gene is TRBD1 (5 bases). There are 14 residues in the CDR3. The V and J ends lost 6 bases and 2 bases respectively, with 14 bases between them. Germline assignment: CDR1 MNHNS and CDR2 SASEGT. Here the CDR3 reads CASSPGRATYEQYF. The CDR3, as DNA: TGTGCCAGCAGCCCCGGCAGGGCGACCTACGAGCAGTACTTC.

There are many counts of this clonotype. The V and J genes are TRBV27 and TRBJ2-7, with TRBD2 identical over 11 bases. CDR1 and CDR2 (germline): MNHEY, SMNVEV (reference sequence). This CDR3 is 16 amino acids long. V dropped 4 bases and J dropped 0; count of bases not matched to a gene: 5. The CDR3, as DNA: TGTGCCAGCAGTTCAAGGACTAGCGGGTACTCCTACGAGCAGTACTTC. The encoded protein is CASSSRTSGYSYEQYF.

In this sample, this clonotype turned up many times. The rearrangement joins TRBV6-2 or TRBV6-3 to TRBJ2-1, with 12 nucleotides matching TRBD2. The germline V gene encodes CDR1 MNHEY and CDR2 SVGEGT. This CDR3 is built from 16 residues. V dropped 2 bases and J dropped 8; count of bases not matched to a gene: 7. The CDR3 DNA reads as TGTGCCAGCAGTTACCCCCACCTAGCGGGAGGGGATGAGCAGTTCTTC. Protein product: CASSYPHLAGGDEQFF.

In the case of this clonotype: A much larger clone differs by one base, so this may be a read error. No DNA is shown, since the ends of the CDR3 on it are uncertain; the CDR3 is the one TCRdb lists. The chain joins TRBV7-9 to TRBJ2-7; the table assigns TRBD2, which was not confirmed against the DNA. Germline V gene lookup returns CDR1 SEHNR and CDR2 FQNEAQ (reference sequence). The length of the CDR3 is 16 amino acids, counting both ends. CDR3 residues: CASSLTVAGGSYERYF.

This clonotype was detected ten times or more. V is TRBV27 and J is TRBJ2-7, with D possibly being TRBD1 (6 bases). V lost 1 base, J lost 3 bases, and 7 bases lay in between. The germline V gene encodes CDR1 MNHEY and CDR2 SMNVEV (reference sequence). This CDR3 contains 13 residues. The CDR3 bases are TGTGCCAGCAGTTTATACAGGGACTACGAGCAGTACTTC. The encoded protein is CASSLYRDYEQYF.

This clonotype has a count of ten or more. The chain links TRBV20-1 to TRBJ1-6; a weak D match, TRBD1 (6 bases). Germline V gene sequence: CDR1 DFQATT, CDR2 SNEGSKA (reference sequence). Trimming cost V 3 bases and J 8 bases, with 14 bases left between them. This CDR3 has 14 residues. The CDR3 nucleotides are TGCAGTGCTAGTTCGGGGGCAAGGGATTCACCCCTCCACTTT. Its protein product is CSASSGARDSPLHF.

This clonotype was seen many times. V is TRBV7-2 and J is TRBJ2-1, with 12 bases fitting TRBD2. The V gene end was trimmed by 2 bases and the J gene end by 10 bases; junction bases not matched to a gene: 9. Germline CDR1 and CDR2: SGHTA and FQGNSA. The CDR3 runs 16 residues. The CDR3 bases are TGTGCCAGCAGCTTACTAGCGGGAGGGCCAAGGTACGAGCAGTTCTTC. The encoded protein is CASSLLAGGPRYEQFF.

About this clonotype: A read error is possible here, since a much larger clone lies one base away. The CDR3 sequence: CASSQGWGASGGNEQFF. The CDR3 region has the DNA TGTGCCAGCAGCCAAGGCTGGGGGGCTAGCGGGGGAAATGAGCAGTTCTTC. The rearrangement uses TRBV12-3 or TRBV12-4 and TRBJ2-1; 10 positions match TRBD2. The CDR3 consists of 17 residues. V shed 6 bases, J shed 7 bases, and the junction held 15 bases outside the gene matches.

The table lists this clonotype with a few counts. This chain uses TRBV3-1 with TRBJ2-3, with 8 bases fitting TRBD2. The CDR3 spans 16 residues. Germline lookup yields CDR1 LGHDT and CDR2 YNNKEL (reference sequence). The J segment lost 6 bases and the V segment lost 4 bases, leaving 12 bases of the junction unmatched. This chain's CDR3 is CASSLRQREGGDTQYF. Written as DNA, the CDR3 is TGTGCCAGCAGCCTGAGGCAACGGGAGGGAGGTGATACGCAGTATTTT.

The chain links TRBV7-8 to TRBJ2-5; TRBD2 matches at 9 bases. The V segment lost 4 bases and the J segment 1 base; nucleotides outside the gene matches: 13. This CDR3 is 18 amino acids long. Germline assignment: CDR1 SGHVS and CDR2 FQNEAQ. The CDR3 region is CASSSEARGRAFQETQYF. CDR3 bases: TGTGCCAGCAGCTCAGAGGCGCGCGGGAGGGCCTTCCAAGAGACCCAGTACTTC.

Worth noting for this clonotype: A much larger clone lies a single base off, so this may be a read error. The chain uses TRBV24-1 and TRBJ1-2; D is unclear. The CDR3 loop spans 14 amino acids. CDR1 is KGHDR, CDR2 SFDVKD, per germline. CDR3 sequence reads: CAISDHGLNYGYTF. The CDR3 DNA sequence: TGTGCCATCAGTGATCACGGGCTTAACTATGGCTACACCTTC.

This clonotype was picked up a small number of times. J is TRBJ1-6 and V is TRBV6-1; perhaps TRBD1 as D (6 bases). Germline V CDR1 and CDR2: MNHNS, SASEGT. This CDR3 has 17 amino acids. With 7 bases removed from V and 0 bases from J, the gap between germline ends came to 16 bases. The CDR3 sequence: CASIRDTRLSYNSPLHF. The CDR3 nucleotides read TGTGCCAGCATAAGGGACACCAGACTCTCCTATAATTCACCCCTCCACTTT.

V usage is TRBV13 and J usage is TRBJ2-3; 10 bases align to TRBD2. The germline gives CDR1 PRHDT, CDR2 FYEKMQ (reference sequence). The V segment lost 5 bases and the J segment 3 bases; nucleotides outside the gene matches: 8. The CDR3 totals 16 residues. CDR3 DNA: TGTGCCAGCAGCCCCACTAGCGGGATGATTACAGATACGCAGTATTTT. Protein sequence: CASSPTSGMITDTQYF.